This T cell receptor beta chain was identified during a study of Ad26.COV2.S vaccination and SARS-CoV-2 variants (dated by TCRdb to the early 2020s). Notes on the research overall: Vaccine-arm donors came from COV1001, a multicentre, randomized, double-blind, placebo-controlled phase I-IIa trial of Ad26.COV2.S in healthy adults. TCRbeta repertoire sequencing was used to assess the specificity and breadth of SARS-CoV-2-reactive T cell receptors after Ad26.COV2.S vaccination. The TCR-sequenced set comprised about 32 samples: some 19 Ad26.COV2.S vaccine recipients, 5 placebo recipients and 8 SARS-CoV-2 convalescent individuals. Trial participants were randomized into five groups of five: low-dose or high-dose Ad26.COV2.S given once or twice, or placebo on both occasions. Investigators did not know the trial group allocation while performing experiments and assessing outcomes. Dosing of Ad26.COV2.S was intramuscular, at either 5x10^10 or 1x10^11 viral particles, delivered as one shot or as two shots spaced 56 days apart. On the study overall, not on this receptor specifically: After vaccination, substantial breadth of spike-specific CD8+ and CD4+ T cell responses was reported. It was noted by the authors that total T cell responses may have been underestimated by the TCR breadth and depth analyses. Higher spike-specific TCR breadth was observed in Ad26.COV2.S recipients than in placebo recipients (P = 0.0014). Non-spike TCR breadth was comparable between vaccine and placebo recipients, consistent with the vaccine containing only spike. Comparing responses between vaccine doses or regimens was not something the study was powered to do.

The immunoSEQ Assay was used to sequence TCRbeta CDR3 regions. After extraction, genomic DNA underwent amplification by bias-controlled multiplex PCR, followed by high-throughput sequencing. As for the original processing: To quantify the absolute abundance of every unique TCRbeta CDR3 region, sequences were collapsed and filtered. Usable DNA was measured by amplifying reference genes present in all nucleated cells, and TCRbeta template counts were normalized to that usable DNA to estimate T cell fraction. Repertoire TCRs were annotated as SARS-CoV-2-specific by exact matching of V gene, CDR3 amino acid sequence and J gene to a known reactive TCR set. The reference SARS-CoV-2 TCR set came from MIRA and was filtered for enrichment in COVID-19-positive ImmuneCODE repertoires, removing public or cross-reactive TCRs. Drawing on the MIRA antigens, annotated TCRs were analysed further at the level of specific ORF or position within ORF. Breadth was defined as annotated unique rearrangements over total unique productive rearrangements; depth was the summed frequency of those rearrangements. Two-sided Wilcoxon rank-sum tests were applied when comparing TCR breadth between groups. The table comes from immuneACCESS by way of TCRdb, which keeps in-frame sequences with V and J called. Part of the clones is missing from these tables; in studies checked, under half for an unresolved V gene and the rest for unknown reasons. The V and J calls and clone size come from that table; D and trimming were worked out from the DNA. Here the sample has some 640,000 clones; around 89% occur a single time. In total, the top ten clones hold over 1.3% of the sample.

As to this clone: Its antigen remains unidentified. No base-level quality is on record; no much larger clone is a single base apart.

At the junction V is shortened by 0 bases and J by 2 bases, with 2 bases in between. The germline V gene encodes CDR1 GTSNPN and CDR2 SVGIG (reference sequence). There are 12 amino acids in the CDR3, from cysteine to phenylalanine inclusive. CDR3 DNA is the only sequence kept; it has 36 bases, read in frame from the first base. Per the publication, the treatment or condition label means: roughly 18 received Ad26.COV2.S at low or high dose, single or two shots; a few received placebo; per-sample allocation not given. Repertoires of vaccine and placebo recipients were sequenced from samples collected on day 63 after the first injection. Between 29 July and 7 August 2020, Cohort 1b enrolled some 25 adults aged 18-55 years at one site in Boston, USA. As a vaccine, Ad26.COV2.S was a replication-incompetent adenovirus type 26 vector that expressed a prefusion-stabilized SARS-CoV-2 spike protein derived from the original Wuhan strain.

The source was peripheral blood, collected in a trial of Ad26.COV2.S vaccine versus placebo. The origin of this receptor is a person aged 18-60 years who received the Ad26.COV2.S COVID-19 vaccine or a placebo. The V gene is TRBV30 and the J gene is TRBJ1-5, with an unclear D gene assignment. The sequenced DNA is TGTGCCTGGAGTGTGGGCAATCAGCCCCAGCATTTT. This encodes CAWSVGNQPQHF.